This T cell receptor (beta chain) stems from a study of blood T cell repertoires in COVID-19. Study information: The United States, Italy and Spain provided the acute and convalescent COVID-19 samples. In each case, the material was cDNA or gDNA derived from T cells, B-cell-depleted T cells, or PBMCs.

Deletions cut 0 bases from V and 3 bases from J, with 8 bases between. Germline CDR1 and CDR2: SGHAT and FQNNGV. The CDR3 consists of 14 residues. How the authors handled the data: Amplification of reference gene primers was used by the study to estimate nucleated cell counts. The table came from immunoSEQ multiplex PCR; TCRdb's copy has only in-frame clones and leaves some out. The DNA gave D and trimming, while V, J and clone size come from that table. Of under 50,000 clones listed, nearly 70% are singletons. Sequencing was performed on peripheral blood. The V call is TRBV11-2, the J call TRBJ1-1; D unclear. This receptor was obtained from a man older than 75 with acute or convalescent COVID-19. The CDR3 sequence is CASSLDSGYTEAFF. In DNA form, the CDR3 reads TGTGCCAGCAGCTTAGATAGCGGTTACACTGAAGCTTTCTTT.